These T cell receptor beta chains were read from a single sample in a study of cytomegalovirus exposure and HLA in healthy donors. Sequencing used immunoSEQ multiplex PCR; TCRdb keeps in-frame clones, though not all of them. Of roughly 200,000 clones listed, about 80% are singletons. The sequenced material came from PBMCs. The receptor set was obtained from a man aged 35-49 years in good health and CMV-seropositive. Each CDR3 is given with its conserved first and last residue. A D gene is named only where the DNA matches it firmly. Clone size is stated in some rows and not others, as once, few, many or a class when expanded.

TRBV10-3	TRBJ1-5	-	-	TGTGCCATCCGGGGAGGGGATAGCAATCAGCCCCAGCATTTT	CAIRGGDSNQPQHF
TRBV19	TRBJ2-1	-	TRBD2	TGTGCCAGTAGTACCCTGAAGCGGGGGAACTACAATGAGCAGTTCTTC	CASSTLKRGNYNEQFF
TRBV10-3	TRBJ1-4	-	TRBD1	TGTGCCATTAGGGGGCAGGCTAATGAAAAACTGTTTTTT	CAIRGQANEKLFF
TRBV9	TRBJ2-4	-	TRBD2	TGTGCCAGCAGCTCCGGGACTAGCGGGGCCGTTCAGTACTTC	CASSSGTSGAVQYF
TRBV6-1	TRBJ2-3	-	-	TGTGCCATCAGTGAGGGAGTAACTAGTGGCGGCACAGATACGCAGTATTTT	CAISEGVTSGGTDTQYF
TRBV7-2	TRBJ2-7	few	TRBD1	TGTGCCAGCAGCTTCGGGACAGGCACCTACGAGCAGTACTTC	CASSFGTGTYEQYF
TRBV9	TRBJ1-1	-	TRBD1	TGTGCCAGCAGCGTGGGGACAGGGGCAGGAGCTGAAGCTTTCTTT	CASSVGTGAGAEAFF
TRBV30	TRBJ2-7	once	-	TGTTTTTTCAAGCAGAAGAGGGCATACGAGCAGTACTTC	CFFKQKRAYEQYF
TRBV6-5	TRBJ1-6	-	TRBD1	TGTGCCAGCACCTGGACAGGGGTGGGGATTTCACCCCTCCACTTT	CASTWTGVGISPLHF
TRBV7-9	TRBJ1-5	-	-	TGTGCCAGCAGCAGAGGGCCTGGCAATCAGCCCCAGCATTTT	CASSRGPGNQPQHF
TRBV7-9	TRBJ2-4	-	-	TGTGCCAGCAGCCCACTACTTTCCAAAAACATTCAGTACTTC	CASSPLLSKNIQYF
TRBV4-1	TRBJ2-7	-	-	TGCGCCAGCAGCCAAGAGGGAGGTTTCTACGAGCAGTACTTC	CASSQEGGFYEQYF
TRBV7-9	TRBJ2-7	-	TRBD2	TGTGCCAGCAGCTTAAGGGGAGGGGAAGGATCCTACGAGCAGTACTTC	CASSLRGGEGSYEQYF
TRBV27	TRBJ2-7	-	-	TGTGCCAGCAGTTTGGGGGGAGGACCAGGGCCGTCCTACGAGCAGTACTTC	CASSLGGGPGPSYEQYF
TRBV30	TRBJ2-7	-	TRBD2	TGTGCCTGGAGGCCTGGACTAGGTCGCTCCTACGAGCAGTACTTC	CAWRPGLGRSYEQYF
TRBV29-1	TRBJ1-2	-	TRBD1	TGCAGCGCCCGACAGGGGGTCAACTATGGCTACACCTTC	CSARQGVNYGYTF
TRBV7-2	TRBJ2-7	-	TRBD1	TGTGCCAGCAGCGGGGACAGGGGCTACGAGCAGTACTTC	CASSGDRGYEQYF
TRBV5-4	TRBJ1-1	few	-	TGTGCCAGCAGCCCCGGACTACCTAACACTGAAGCTTTCTTT	CASSPGLPNTEAFF
TRBV5-4	TRBJ1-1	-	-	TGTGCCAGCAGCTTAGGGGACTTGGCTTTCTTT	CASSLGDLAFF
TRBV5-5	TRBJ1-5	-	TRBD1	TGTGCCAGCAGCTGGCTGGGGACAGGGGAGCCCCAGCATTTT	CASSWLGTGEPQHF
TRBV2	TRBJ1-6	-	TRBD1	TGTGCCAGCAGTGTTCAGGGGGTTAATGTTTCACCCCTCCACTTT	CASSVQGVNVSPLHF
TRBV2	TRBJ2-7	-	TRBD1	TGTGCCAGCAGTCGACAGGGGGCAAGCTCCTACGAGCAGTACTTC	CASSRQGASSYEQYF
TRBV7-2	TRBJ2-1	-	TRBD2	TGTGCCAGCTCCACCCTCGGGGGGGTTCCCTACAATGAGCAGTTCTTC	CASSTLGGVPYNEQFF